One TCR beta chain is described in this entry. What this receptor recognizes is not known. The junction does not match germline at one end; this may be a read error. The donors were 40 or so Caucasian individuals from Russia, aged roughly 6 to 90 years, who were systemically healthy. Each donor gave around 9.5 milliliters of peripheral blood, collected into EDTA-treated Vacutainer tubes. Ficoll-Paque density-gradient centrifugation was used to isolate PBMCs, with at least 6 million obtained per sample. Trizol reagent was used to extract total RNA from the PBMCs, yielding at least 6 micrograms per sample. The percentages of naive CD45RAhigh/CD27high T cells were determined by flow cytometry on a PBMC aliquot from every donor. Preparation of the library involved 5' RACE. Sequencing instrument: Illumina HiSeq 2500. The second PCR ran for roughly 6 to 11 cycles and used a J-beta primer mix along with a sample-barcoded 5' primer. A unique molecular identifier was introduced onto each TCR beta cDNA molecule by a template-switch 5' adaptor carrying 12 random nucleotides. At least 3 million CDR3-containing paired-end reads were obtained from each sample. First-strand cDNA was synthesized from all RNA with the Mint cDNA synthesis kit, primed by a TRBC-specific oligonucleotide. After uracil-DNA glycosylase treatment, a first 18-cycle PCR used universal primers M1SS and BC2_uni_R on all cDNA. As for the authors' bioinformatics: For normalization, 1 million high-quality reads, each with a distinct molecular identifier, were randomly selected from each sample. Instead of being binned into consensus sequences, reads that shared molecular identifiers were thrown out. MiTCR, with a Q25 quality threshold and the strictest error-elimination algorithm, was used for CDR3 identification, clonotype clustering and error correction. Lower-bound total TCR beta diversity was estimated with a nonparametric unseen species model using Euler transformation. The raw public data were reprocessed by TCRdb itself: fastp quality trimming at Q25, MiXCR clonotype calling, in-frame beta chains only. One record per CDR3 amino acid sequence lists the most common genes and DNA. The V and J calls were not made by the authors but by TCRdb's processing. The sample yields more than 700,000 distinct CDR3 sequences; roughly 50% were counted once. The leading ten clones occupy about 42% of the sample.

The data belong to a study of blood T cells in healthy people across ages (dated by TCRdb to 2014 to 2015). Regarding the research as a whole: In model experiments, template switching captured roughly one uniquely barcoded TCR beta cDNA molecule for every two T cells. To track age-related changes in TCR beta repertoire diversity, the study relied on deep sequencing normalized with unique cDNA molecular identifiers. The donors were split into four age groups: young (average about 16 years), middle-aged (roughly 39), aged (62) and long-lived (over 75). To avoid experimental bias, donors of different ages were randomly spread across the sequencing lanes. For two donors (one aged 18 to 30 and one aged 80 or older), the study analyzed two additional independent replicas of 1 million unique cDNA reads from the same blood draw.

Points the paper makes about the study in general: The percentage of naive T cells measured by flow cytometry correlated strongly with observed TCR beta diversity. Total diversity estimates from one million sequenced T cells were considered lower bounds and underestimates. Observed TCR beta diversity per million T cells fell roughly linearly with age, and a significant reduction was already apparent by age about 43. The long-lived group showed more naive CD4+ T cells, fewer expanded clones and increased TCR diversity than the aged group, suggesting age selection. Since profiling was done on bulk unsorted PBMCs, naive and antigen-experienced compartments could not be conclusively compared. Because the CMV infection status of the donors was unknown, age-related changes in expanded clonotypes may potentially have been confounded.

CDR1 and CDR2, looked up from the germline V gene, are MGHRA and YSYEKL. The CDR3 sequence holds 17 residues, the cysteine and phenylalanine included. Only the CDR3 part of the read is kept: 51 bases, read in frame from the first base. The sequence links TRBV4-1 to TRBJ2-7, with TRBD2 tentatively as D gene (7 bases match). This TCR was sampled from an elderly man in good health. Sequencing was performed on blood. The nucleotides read TGTGCCAGCAGCCAATCGAAGTTAGGGGGGGCTTCCTACGAGCAGTACTTC. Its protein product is CASSQSKLGGASYEQYF.